This T cell receptor (beta chain) was identified during a study of identifying expanded T cells in peripheral blood. Healthy donors had no documented immune events, such as infections, while sampled. Study-wide findings and caveats: Technical replicates showed about 1.1 changed clones; about 2 weeks 15 to 20; four weeks 19.

A word on this clone: Its cognate antigen is unknown.

Libraries were prepared by immunoSEQ multiplex PCR; TCRdb keeps only in-frame clonotypes and omits some of them. The sample has 45,000 to 75,000 clones, around four fifths seen once. The CDR3 covers 15 residues. V lost 5 bases and J lost 2; bases outside the gene matches: 7. Germline V lookup: CDR1 SGHTA, CDR2 FQGNSA. The sample consisted of blood. The chain recombines TRBV7-2 with TRBJ2-7; 9 bases align to TRBD2. The sequence came from a person aged 18-70 years in good health. CDR3 in amino acids: CASSPTSGPTYEQYF. The CDR3 DNA is TGTGCCAGCAGCCCGACTAGCGGCCCTACCTACGAGCAGTACTTC. The variable domain in full, with the rest retrieved from reference TRBV7-2 and TRBJ2-7, is GAGVSQSPSNKVTEKGKDVELRCDPISGHTALYWYRQSLGQGLEFLIYFQGNSAPDKSGLPSDRFSAERTGGSVSTLTIQRTQQEDSAVYLCASSPTSGPTYEQYFGPGTRLTVT.